These T cell receptor beta chains were read from a single sample in a study of cytomegalovirus exposure and HLA in healthy donors. Only in-frame clones appear in the TCRdb table, and some are missing; sequencing was by immunoSEQ multiplex PCR. Among around 180,000 clones listed, approximately 84% were seen once. The sample was PBMCs. Receptor source: a girl aged 10-17 years in good health and CMV-seropositive. Both conserved end residues are part of each CDR3. The order of the fields is CDR3 length, D gene, J gene, V gene, CDR3 protein. The D gene is left open where the match is weak.

13,NA,TRBJ1-5,TRBV28,CASSLVGNQPQHF
12,NA,TRBJ2-1,TRBV10-3,CAISDRGDEQFF
14,NA,TRBJ1-1,TRBV9,CASSDPHGDNEAFF
16,TRBD2,TRBJ2-2,TRBV12-5,CASGPRTSGVTGELFF
14,NA,TRBJ2-2,TRBV11-2,CASSLVTGTGELFF
18,TRBD1,TRBJ1-4,TRBV27,CASSRGQGASKTNEKLFF
13,NA,TRBJ2-5,TRBV9,CASSVDGGETQYF
13,NA,TRBJ1-1,TRBV12-5,CASGFRGVPEAFF
15,TRBD1,TRBJ2-1,TRBV7-3,CASSLTGGAGNEQFF
13,NA,TRBJ2-2,TRBV7-8,CASSLLYTGELFF
11,NA,TRBJ1-4,TRBV4-1,CASSQREKLFF
14,TRBD2,TRBJ2-2,TRBV2,CASSVEQRGGELFF
16,NA,TRBJ1-5,TRBV5-6,CASSSWGGGPGQPQHF
16,TRBD1,TRBJ1-2,TRBV6-1,CASSVHTDRGNYGYTF
16,TRBD2,TRBJ2-1,TRBV5-6,CASSLGSGEWSHEQFF
14,NA,TRBJ2-1,TRBV7-3,CASSFAQGHNEQFF